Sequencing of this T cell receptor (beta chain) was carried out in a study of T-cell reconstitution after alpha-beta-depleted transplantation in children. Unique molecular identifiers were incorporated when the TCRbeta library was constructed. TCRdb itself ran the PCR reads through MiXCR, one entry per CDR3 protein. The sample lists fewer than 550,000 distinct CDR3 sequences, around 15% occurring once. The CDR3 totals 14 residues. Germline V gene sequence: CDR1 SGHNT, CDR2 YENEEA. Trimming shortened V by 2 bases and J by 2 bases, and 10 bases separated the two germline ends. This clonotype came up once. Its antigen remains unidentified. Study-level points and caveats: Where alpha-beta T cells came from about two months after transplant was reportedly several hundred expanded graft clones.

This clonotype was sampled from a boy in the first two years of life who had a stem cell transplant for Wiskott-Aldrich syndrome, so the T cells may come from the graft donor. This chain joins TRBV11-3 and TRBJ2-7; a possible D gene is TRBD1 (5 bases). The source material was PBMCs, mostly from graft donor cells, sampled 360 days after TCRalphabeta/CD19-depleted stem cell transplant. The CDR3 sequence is CASSLWTRTYEQYF. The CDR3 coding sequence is TGTGCCAGCAGCTTATGGACACGGACCTACGAGCAGTACTTC.